This T cell receptor beta chain was identified in a study of blood T cells in healthy people across ages. Study-level points and caveats: A roughly linear fall in TCR beta diversity per million T cells was seen with increasing age.

The germline V gene encodes CDR1 MNHEY and CDR2 SMNVEV (reference sequence). The V and J ends lost 7 bases and 2 bases, in that order; junction bases with no gene match: 11. The CDR3 has 16 amino acids. Details on this clonotype: Its cognate antigen is unknown.

A second about 7 to 11 cycle PCR used barcoded and J-beta primers. Template switching added a 12-random-nucleotide identifier to every cDNA molecule. Using its own MiXCR run on the 5' RACE reads, TCRdb lists one record per CDR3 protein. The sample lists hundreds of thousands of distinct CDR3 sequences, about a third occurring once. PBMCs numbering at least 7 million were isolated per sample. Sequencing input: blood. The V call is TRBV27, the J call TRBJ2-5, with TRBD1 matching over 9 bases. This clonotype was sampled from an elderly woman in good health. The CDR3 DNA sequence: TGTGCCAGCATGCCCTACAGGGGGCTTGGTCAAGAGACCCAGTACTTC. Its protein product is CASMPYRGLGQETQYF.